The source of this TCR beta chain is a study of T-cell memory formation after mild COVID-19. Study-level background: Among the donors, TCR clusters were largely specific to each donor.

Findings and caveats of the study: The main location of contracting CD4+ clones was CM and EM, and that of contracting CD8+ clones was EMRA.

Constant-segment primers and 5'RACE yielded cDNA libraries for TCR alpha and TCR beta, each carrying sample barcodes and UMIs. MiXCR was run by TCRdb on the 5' RACE reads, yielding one entry per CDR3 protein. The sample includes nearly 110,000 distinct CDR3 sequences, approximately 14% seen only once; the top ten take around 40%. The germline gives CDR1 SGHTA, CDR2 FQGNSA. The CDR3 totals 14 residues. V dropped 1 base and J dropped 2 bases, with 8 bases sitting between them. A few counts support this clonotype. As yet, its antigen is unknown. This clonotype was obtained from a man between 18 and 35 years old who had mild COVID-19 (a few samples of this study predate the infection). Cell type and time point are not known. Input material: PBMCs or a T cell subset sorted from them (not recorded which). The rearrangement links TRBV7-2 to TRBJ1-1, with no clear D. CDR3 in DNA: TGTGCCAGCAGCTTAGTCCCGGACAACACTGAAGCTTTCTTT. Amino acid sequence: CASSLVPDNTEAFF.